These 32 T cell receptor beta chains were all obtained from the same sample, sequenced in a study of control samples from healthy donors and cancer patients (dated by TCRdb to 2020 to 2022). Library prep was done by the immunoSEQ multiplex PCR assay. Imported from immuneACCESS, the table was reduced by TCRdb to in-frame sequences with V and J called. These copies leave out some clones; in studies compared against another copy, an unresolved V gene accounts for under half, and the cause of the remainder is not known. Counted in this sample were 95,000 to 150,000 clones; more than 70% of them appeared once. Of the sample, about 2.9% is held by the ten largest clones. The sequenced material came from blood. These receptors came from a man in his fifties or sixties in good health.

The CDR3 bases are TGTGCCAGCAGCCAAGGACAGGGGGTAGGTCAGCCCCAGCATTTT. The encoded protein is CASSQGQGVGQPQHF. This chain uses TRBV3-1 (or the pseudogene TRBV3-2) with TRBJ1-5; the match to TRBD1 covers 9 bases. After removal of 1 base from V and 6 bases from J, the junction contained 4 bases not matched to a gene. CDR3 length: 15 residues. CDR1 and CDR2 from the germline V gene are LGHDT and YNNKEL (reference sequence).

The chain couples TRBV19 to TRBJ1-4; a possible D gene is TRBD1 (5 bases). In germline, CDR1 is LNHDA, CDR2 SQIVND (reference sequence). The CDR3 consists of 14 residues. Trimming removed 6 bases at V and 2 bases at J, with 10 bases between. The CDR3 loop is CASRDAGTNEKLFF. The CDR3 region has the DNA TGTGCCAGTAGAGATGCAGGGACTAATGAAAAACTGTTTTTT.

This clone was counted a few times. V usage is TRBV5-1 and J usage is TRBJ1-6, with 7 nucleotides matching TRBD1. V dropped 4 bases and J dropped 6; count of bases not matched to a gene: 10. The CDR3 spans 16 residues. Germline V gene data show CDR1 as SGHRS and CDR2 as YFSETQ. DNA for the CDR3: TGCGCCAGCAGCGAGCAACAGGGGCTGGGTAATTCACCCCTCCACTTT. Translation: CASSEQQGLGNSPLHF.

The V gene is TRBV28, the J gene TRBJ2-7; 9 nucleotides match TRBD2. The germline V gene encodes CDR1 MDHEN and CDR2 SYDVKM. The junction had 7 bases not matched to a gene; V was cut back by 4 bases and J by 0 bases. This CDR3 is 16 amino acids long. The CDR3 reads CASSWRGGSSSYEQYF. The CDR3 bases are TGTGCCAGCAGTTGGCGGGGGGGATCCAGCTCCTACGAGCAGTACTTC.

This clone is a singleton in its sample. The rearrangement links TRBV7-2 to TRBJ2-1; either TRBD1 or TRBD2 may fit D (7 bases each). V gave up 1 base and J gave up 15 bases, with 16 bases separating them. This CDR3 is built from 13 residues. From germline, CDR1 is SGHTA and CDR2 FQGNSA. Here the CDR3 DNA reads TGTGCCAGCAGCTTAGTCAGGGGGGGGATTCGGTTCTTC. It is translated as CASSLVRGGIRFF.

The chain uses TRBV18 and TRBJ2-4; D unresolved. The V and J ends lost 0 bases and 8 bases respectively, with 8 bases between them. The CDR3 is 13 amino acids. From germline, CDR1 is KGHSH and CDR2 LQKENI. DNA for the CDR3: TGTGCCAGCTCACCACCGAGCGAGGACATTCAGTACTTC. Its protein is CASSPPSEDIQYF. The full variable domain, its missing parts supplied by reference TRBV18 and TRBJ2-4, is NAGVMQNPRHLVRRRGQEARLRCSPMKGHSHVYWYRQLPEEGLKFMVYLQKENIIDESGMPKERFSAEFPKEGPSILRIQQVVRGDSAAYFCASSPPSEDIQYFGAGTRLSVL.

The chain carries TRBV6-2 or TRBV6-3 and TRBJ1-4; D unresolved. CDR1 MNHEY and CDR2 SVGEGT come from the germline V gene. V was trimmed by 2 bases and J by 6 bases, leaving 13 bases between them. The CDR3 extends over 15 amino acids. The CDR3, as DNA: TGTGCCAGCAGTTACCTTGACACCATCGATGAAAAACTGTTTTTT. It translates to CASSYLDTIDEKLFF.

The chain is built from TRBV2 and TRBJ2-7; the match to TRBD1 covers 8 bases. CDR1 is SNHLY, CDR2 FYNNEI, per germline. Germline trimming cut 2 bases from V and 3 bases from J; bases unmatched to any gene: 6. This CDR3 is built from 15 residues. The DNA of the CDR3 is TGTGCCAGCAGTGAACAGGGACAGGTTTTCTACGAGCAGTACTTC. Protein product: CASSEQGQVFYEQYF.

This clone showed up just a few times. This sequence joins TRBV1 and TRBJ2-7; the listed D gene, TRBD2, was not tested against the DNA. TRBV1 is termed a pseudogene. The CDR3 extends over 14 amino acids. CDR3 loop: CTSLTLALTYEQYF. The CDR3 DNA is TGCACCAGCCTGACGTTGGCCCTGACTTACGAGCAGTACTTC.

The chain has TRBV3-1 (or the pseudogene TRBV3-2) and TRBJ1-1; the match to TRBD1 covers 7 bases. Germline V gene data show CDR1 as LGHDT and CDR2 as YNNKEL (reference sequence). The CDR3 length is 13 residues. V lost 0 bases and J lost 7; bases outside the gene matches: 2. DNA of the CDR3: TGTGCCAGCAGCCAAGATCGACAGGGTGAAGCTTTCTTT. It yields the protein CASSQDRQGEAFF.

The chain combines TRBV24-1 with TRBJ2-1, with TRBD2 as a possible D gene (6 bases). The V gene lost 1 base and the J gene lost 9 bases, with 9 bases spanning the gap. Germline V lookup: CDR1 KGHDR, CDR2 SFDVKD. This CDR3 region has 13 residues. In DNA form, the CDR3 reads TGTGCCACCAGTGATTTTACCGGGGGTGAGCAGTTCTTC. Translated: CATSDFTGGEQFF.

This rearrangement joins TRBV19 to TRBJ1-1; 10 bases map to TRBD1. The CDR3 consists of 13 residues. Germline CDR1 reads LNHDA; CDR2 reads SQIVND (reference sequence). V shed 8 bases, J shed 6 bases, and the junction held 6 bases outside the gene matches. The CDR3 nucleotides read TGTGCCAGTTGGGACAGGGGAAGGGCTGAAGCTTTCTTT. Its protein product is CASWDRGRAEAFF. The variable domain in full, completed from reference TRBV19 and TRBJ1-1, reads DGGITQSPKYLFRKEGQNVTLSCEQNLNHDAMYWYRQDPGQGLRLIYYSQIVNDFQKGDIAEGYSVSREKKESFPLTVTSAQKNPTAFYLCASWDRGRAEAFFGQGTRLTVV.

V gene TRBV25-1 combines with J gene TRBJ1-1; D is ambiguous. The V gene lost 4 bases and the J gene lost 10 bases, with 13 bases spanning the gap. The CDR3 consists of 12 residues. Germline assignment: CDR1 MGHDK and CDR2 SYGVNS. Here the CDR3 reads CASSAAGGGAFF. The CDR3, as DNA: TGTGCCAGCAGTGCGGCGGGAGGAGGAGCTTTCTTT.

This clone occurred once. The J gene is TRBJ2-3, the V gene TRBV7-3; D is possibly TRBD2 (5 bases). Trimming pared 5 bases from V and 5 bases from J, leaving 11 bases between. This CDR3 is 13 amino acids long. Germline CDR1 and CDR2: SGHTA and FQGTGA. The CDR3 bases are TGTGCCAGCAGCCCCGCCGGGATAGATACGCAGTATTTT. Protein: CASSPAGIDTQYF.

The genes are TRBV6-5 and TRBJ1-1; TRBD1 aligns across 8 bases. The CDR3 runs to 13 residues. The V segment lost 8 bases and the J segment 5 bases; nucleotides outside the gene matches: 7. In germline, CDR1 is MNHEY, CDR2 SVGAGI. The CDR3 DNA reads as TGTGCCAGCGTCCAGGACAGGGCGACTGAAGCTTTCTTT. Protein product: CASVQDRATEAFF.

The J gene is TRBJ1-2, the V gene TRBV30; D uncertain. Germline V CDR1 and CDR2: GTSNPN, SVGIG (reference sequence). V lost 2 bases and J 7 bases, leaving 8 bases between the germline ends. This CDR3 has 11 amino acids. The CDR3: CAWSYGFGYTF. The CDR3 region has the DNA TGTGCCTGGAGTTATGGTTTTGGCTACACCTTC.

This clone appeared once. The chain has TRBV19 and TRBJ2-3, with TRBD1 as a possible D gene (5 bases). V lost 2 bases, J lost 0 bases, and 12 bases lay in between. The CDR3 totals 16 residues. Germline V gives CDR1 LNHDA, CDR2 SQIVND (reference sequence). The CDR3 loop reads CASSIRTGLSTDTQYF. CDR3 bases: TGTGCCAGTAGTATACGAACAGGCCTAAGCACAGATACGCAGTATTTT.

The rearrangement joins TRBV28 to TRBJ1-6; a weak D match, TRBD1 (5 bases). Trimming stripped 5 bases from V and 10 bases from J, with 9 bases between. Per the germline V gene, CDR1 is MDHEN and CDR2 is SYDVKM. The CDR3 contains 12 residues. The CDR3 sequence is CASSAGSSPLHF. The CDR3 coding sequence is TGTGCCAGCAGTGCAGGGAGCTCACCCCTCCACTTT.

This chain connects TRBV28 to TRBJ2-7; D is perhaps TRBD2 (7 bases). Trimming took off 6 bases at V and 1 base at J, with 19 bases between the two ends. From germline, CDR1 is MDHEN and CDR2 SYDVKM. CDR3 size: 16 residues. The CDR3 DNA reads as TGTGCCAGCAGGTCACTCACAGGGAGGGGATCCTACGAGCAGTACTTC. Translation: CASRSLTGRGSYEQYF.

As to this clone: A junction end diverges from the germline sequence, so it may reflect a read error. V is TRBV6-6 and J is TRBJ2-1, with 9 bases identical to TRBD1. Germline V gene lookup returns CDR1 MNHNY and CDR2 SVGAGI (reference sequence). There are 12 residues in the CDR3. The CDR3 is CASSDLRDREIF. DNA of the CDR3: TGTGCCAGCAGCGACCTCCGGGACAGGGAGATCTTC.

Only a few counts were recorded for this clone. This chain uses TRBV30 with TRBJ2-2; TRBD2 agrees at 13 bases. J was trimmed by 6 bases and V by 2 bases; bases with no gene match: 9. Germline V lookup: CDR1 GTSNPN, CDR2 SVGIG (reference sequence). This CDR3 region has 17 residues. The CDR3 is CAWSTGLAGLGAGELFF. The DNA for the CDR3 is TGTGCCTGGAGTACGGGACTAGCGGGGCTCGGGGCCGGGGAGCTGTTTTTT.

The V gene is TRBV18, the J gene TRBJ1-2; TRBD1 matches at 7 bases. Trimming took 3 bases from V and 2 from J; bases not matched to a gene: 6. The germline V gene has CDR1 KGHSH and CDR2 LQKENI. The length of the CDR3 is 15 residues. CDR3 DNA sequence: TGTGCCAGCTCACCGATTGGACAGGCCAACTATGGCTACACCTTC. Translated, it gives CASSPIGQANYGYTF.

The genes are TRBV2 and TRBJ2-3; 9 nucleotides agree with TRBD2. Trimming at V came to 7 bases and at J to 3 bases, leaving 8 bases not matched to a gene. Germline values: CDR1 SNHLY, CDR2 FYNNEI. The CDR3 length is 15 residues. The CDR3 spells CASNLSGGPTDTQYF. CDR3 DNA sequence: TGTGCCAGCAACTTAAGCGGGGGGCCAACAGATACGCAGTATTTT.

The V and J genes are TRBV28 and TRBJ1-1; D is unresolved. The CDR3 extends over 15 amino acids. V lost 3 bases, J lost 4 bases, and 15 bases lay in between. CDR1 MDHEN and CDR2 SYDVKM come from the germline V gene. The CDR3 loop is CASSFSGVGGTEAFF. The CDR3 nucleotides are TGTGCCAGCAGTTTTTCCGGGGTGGGTGGCACTGAAGCTTTCTTT. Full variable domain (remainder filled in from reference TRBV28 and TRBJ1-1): DVKVTQSSRYLVKRTGEKVFLECVQDMDHENMFWYRQDPGLGLRLIYFSYDVKMKEKGDIPEGYSVSREKKERFSLILESASTNQTSMYLCASSFSGVGGTEAFFGQGTRLTVV.

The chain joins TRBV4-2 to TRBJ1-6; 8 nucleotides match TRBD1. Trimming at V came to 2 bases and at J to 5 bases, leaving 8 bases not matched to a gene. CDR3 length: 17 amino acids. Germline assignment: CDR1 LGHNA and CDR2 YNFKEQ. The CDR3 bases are TGTGCCAGCAGCCAATACGACAGGGGAATAAATAATTCACCCCTCCACTTT. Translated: CASSQYDRGINNSPLHF.

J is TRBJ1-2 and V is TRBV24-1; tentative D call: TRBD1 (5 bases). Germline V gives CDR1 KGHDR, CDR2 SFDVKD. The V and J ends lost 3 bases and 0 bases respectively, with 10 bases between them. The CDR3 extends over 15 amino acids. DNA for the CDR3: TGTGCCACCAGTGATCCCGGGGCATCTAACTATGGCTACACCTTC. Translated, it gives CATSDPGASNYGYTF.

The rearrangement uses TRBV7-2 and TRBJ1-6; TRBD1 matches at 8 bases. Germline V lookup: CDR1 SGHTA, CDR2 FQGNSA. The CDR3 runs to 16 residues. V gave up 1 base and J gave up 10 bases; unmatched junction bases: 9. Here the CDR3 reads CASSLDGQGSLSPLHF. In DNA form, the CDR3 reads TGTGCCAGCAGCTTAGATGGACAGGGAAGTTTATCACCCCTCCACTTT.

The DNA for the CDR3 is TGTGCCAGCCTCGGGACAGGGCTCTACGAGCAGTACTTC. It translates to CASLGTGLYEQYF. The gene calls are TRBV28 and TRBJ2-7; 9 positions match TRBD1. The V segment lost 8 bases and the J segment 3 bases; nucleotides outside the gene matches: 5. Germline CDR1 and CDR2: MDHEN and SYDVKM. The CDR3 length is 13 residues.

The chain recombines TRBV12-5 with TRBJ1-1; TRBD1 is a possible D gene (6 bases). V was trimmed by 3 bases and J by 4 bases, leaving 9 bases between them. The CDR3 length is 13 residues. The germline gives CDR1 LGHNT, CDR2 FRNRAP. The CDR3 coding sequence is TGTGCTAGTGGTTTACAGGGCGTCACTGAAGCTTTCTTT. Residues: CASGLQGVTEAFF.

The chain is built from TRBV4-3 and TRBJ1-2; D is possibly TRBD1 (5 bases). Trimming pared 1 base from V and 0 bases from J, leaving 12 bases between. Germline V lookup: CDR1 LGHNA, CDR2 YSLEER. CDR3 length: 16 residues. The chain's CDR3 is CASSQGTGVSNYGYTF. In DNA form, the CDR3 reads TGCGCCAGCAGCCAAGGAACAGGAGTTTCTAACTATGGCTACACCTTC.

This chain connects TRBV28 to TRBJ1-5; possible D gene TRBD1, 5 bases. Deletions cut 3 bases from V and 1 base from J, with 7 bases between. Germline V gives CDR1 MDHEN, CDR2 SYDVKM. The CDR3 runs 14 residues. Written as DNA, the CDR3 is TGTGCCAGCAGTTTCGGACAAAGCAATCAGCCCCAGCATTTT. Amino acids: CASSFGQSNQPQHF.

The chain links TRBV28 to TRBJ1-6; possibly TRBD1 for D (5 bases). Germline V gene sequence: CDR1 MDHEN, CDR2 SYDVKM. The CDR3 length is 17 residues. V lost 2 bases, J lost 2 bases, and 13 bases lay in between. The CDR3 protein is CASSLEVSTAYNSPLHF. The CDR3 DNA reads TGTGCCAGCAGTTTAGAAGTTTCGACAGCCTATAATTCACCCCTCCACTTT.